Below, one T cell receptor beta chain is given with its context. Its antigen is not identified. Method: immunoSEQ multiplex PCR; TCRdb's copy keeps in-frame clones and lacks some. The sample lists around 63,000 clones; 76% were seen once. The sample belongs to a study of memory CD4+ T cells and cytomegalovirus serostatus. As for the study in general: This sample comes from healthy Belgian adults, eight to ten CMV seropositive, approximately 24 seronegative.

The CDR3 length is 13 residues. Germline CDR1 SGHTA, CDR2 FQGNSA. Between the trimmed V and J ends, which lost 7 bases and 4 bases, there was a span of 12 bases. Study results and limitations: Repertoires predicted CMV serostatus with median bootstrapped AUC of roughly 0.95. The CMV-associated TCR signature appears largely within the CD4+ memory repertoire.

Single viable CD3+CD4+CD8-CD45RO+ cells were sorted as the memory CD4+ T cells. This chain connects TRBV7-2 to TRBJ2-3; D gene unclear. The receptor was isolated from an adult in good health and CMV-seropositive. The sample comprised memory CD4+ T cells from blood. The CDR3 loop is CASTHQIADTQYF. CDR3 DNA sequence: TGTGCCAGCACCCACCAAATTGCAGATACGCAGTATTTT.